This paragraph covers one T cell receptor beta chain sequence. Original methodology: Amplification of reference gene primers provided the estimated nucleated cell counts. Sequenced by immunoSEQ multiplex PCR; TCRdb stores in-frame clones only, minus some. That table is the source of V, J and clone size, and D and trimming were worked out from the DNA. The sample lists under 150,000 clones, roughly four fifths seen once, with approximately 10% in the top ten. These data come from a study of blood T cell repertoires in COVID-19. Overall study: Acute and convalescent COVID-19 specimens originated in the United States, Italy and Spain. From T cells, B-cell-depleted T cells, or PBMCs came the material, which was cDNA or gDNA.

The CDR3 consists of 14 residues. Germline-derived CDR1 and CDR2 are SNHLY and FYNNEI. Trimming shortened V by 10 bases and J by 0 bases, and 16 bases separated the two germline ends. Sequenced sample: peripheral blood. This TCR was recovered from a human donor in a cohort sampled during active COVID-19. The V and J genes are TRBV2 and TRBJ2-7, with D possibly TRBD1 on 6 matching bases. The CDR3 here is CATVGGWSSYEQYF. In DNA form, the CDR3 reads TGTGCCACCGTTGGGGGCTGGAGCTCCTACGAGCAGTACTTC.